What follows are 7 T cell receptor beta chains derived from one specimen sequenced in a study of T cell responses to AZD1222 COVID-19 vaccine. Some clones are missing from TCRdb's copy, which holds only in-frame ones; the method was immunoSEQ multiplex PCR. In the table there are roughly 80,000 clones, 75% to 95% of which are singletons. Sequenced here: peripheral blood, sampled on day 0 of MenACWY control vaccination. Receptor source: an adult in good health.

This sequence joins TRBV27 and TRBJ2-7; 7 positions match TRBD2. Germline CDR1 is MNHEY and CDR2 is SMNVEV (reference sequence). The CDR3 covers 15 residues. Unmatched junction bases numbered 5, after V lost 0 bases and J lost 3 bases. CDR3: CASSLSGRMNYEQYF. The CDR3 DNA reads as TGTGCCAGCAGTTTATCCGGGAGGATGAACTACGAGCAGTACTTC.

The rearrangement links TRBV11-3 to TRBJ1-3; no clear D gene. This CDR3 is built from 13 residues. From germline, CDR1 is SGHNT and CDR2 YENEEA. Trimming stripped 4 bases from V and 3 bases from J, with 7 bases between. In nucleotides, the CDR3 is TGTGCCAGCAGCTCCCTGTATGGAAACACCATATATTTT. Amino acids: CASSSLYGNTIYF.

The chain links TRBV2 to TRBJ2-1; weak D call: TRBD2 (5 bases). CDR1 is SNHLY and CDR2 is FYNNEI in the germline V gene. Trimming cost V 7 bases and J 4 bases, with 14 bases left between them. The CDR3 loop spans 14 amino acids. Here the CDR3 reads CASNWAGGYNEQFF. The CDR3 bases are TGTGCCAGCAATTGGGCGGGTGGTTACAATGAGCAGTTCTTC.

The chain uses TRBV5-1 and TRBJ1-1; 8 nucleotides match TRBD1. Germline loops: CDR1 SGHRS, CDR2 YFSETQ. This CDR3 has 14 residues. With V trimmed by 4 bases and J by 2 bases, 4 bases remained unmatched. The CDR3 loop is CASSGGQENTEAFF. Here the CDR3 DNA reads TGCGCCAGCAGCGGGGGACAGGAAAACACTGAAGCTTTCTTT.

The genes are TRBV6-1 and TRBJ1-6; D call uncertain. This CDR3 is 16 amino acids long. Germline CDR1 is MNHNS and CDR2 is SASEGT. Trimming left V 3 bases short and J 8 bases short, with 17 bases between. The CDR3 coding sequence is TGTGCCAGCAGTGATGGGCCGACGCGTTGGGATTCACCCCTCCACTTT. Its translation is CASSDGPTRWDSPLHF.

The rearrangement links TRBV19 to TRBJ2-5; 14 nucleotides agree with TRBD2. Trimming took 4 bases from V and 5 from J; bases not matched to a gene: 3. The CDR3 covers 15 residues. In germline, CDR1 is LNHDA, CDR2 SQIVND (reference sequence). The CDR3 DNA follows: TGTGCCAGTAGTAGACTAGCGGGAGGGCGCGAGACCCAGTACTTC. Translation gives CASSRLAGGRETQYF.

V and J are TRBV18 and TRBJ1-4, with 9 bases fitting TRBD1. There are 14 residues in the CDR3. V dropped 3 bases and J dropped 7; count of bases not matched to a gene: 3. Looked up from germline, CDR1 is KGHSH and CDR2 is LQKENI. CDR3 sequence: CASSPVTGGEKLFF. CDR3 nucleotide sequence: TGTGCCAGCTCACCTGTGACAGGGGGTGAAAAACTGTTTTTT. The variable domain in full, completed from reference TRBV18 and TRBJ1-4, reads NAGVMQNPRHLVRRRGQEARLRCSPMKGHSHVYWYRQLPEEGLKFMVYLQKENIIDESGMPKERFSAEFPKEGPSILRIQQVVRGDSAAYFCASSPVTGGEKLFFGSGTQLSVL.